The 27 T cell receptor beta chains below all came from one sample that was sequenced in a study of T cells expressing NK-cell markers. TCRdb reprocessed the 5' RACE reads and reports one entry per CDR3 protein, with no DNA. In total, the table holds 440,000 or so distinct CDR3 sequences. The sequencing input was blood T cells: a sorted CD56 or NKG2C T cell subset, CD4+ or CD8+ T cells, or bulk PBMC T cells (not recorded which). The receptor set was obtained from a woman aged 18 to 75 in good health.

This chain uses TRBV10-3 with TRBJ1-1; lacking DNA, the TRBD1 call made by TCRdb goes unchecked. CDR1 and CDR2 (germline): ENHRY, SYGVKD. The CDR3 runs 14 residues. The CDR3 protein is CAISESGGFAEAFF.

The V and J genes are TRBV4-3 and TRBJ2-2. Looked up from germline, CDR1 is LGHNA and CDR2 is YSLEER. The CDR3 length is 14 residues. This CDR3 reads CASSLHLNTGELFF.

The chain couples TRBV19 to TRBJ1-1. Germline CDR1 LNHDA, CDR2 SQIVND (reference sequence). This CDR3 spans 13 amino acids. CDR3 in amino acids: CASSIQMNTEAFF.

V usage is TRBV28 and J usage is TRBJ2-7; TCRdb selects TRBD2, and the lack of DNA leaves this call unchecked. The CDR3 is 14 residues long. CDR1 MDHEN and CDR2 SYDVKM come from the germline V gene. CDR3 residues: CASSSTSGISEQYF. The full variable domain, completed using reference TRBV28 and TRBJ2-7, is DVKVTQSSRYLVKRTGEKVFLECVQDMDHENMFWYRQDPGLGLRLIYFSYDVKMKEKGDIPEGYSVSREKKERFSLILESASTNQTSMYLCASSSTSGISEQYFGPGTRLTVT.

The chain couples TRBV21-1 to TRBJ2-5. TRBV21-1 represents a pseudogene. CDR3 length: 16 residues. CDR3 residues: CASSKDFGVRQETQYF.

The genes are TRBV7-2 and TRBJ2-5. The CDR3 length is 12 residues. Per the germline V gene, CDR1 is SGHTA and CDR2 is FQGNSA. The CDR3 region is CASRGKRETQYF. Combining the CDR3 with reference TRBV7-2 and TRBJ2-5 gives the whole variable domain GAGVSQSPSNKVTEKGKDVELRCDPISGHTALYWYRQSLGQGLEFLIYFQGNSAPDKSGLPSDRFSAERTGGSVSTLTIQRTQQEDSAVYLCASRGKRETQYFGPGTRLLVL.

The V and J genes are TRBV5-1 and TRBJ2-3; checking the TCRdb D call of TRBD2 is not possible without DNA. Germline-derived CDR1 and CDR2 are SGHRS and YFSETQ. This CDR3 has 15 amino acids. CDR3 loop: CASSWGGGRTDTQYF. Full variable domain (missing parts from reference TRBV5-1 and TRBJ2-3): KAGVTQTPRYLIKTRGQQVTLSCSPISGHRSVSWYQQTPGQGLQFLFEYFSETQRNKGNFPGRFSGRQFSNSRSEMNVSTLELGDSALYLCASSWGGGRTDTQYFGPGTRLTVL.

This chain links TRBV20-1 with TRBJ1-1; no DNA is available, so the TRBD1 call from TCRdb remains unchecked. The CDR3 spans 12 residues. Germline V gives CDR1 DFQATT, CDR2 SNEGSKA (reference sequence). The CDR3 spells CSAGQGITEAFF.

The rearrangement links TRBV4-3 to TRBJ2-2; TCRdb lists TRBD1, though no DNA is available to test this call. Germline lookup yields CDR1 LGHNA and CDR2 YSLEER. The CDR3 is 16 residues long. CDR3 region: CASSQGQGGNTGELFF.

The chain is built from TRBV5-4 and TRBJ2-2; absent DNA, TCRdb's TRBD1 call cannot be checked. CDR1 is SGHNT, CDR2 YYREEE, per germline (reference sequence). The CDR3 is 15 amino acids. CDR3 sequence: CASSLTGTYTGELFF.

This chain connects TRBV5-1 to TRBJ2-4; lacking DNA, the TRBD1 call made by TCRdb goes unchecked. The CDR3 runs 14 residues. CDR1 and CDR2 (germline): SGHRS, YFSETQ. The CDR3 sequence: CASSLAGGSDIQYF.

The rearrangement joins TRBV20-1 to TRBJ2-3. The CDR3 spans 13 residues. The V gene's germline CDR1 is DFQATT and CDR2 SNEGSKA (reference sequence). This CDR3 reads CSAIALNTDTQYF.

The rearrangement joins TRBV6-4 to TRBJ2-1. Germline values: CDR1 MRHNA, CDR2 SNTAGT. This CDR3 is built from 16 residues. CDR3 sequence reads: CASSDSTLASYNEQFF.

This chain uses TRBV9 with TRBJ1-1; absent DNA, TCRdb's TRBD1 call cannot be checked. CDR3 length: 14 residues. Germline V gives CDR1 SGDLS, CDR2 YYNGEE. This CDR3 is CASSVGQPNTEAFF.

The CDR3 loop reads CASSESNWADTGELFF. The V call is TRBV10-1, the J call TRBJ2-2. The CDR3 contains 16 residues. Germline V gene data show CDR1 as WNHNN and CDR2 as SYGVQD (reference sequence).

The genes are TRBV28 and TRBJ2-1; TCRdb picks TRBD2, but there is no DNA to check that call. Per the germline V gene, CDR1 is MDHEN and CDR2 is SYDVKM. This CDR3 has 20 residues. The CDR3: CASSRFRGEGTNPLNNEQFF.

Here the CDR3 reads CASSYLGGHGYTF. The V call is TRBV6-5, the J call TRBJ1-2; no DNA is available, so the TRBD1 call from TCRdb remains unchecked. The germline CDR1 and CDR2 sequences are MNHEY and SVGAGI. This CDR3 has 13 residues.

The CDR3 is CASTPLPSITGELFF. V usage is TRBV7-8 and J usage is TRBJ2-2; TCRdb's D call of TRBD2 is untestable without DNA. The germline CDR1 and CDR2 sequences are SGHVS and FQNEAQ. CDR3 size: 15 residues.

The gene calls are TRBV5-5 and TRBJ2-1; no DNA is available, so the TRBD2 call from TCRdb remains unchecked. CDR3 length: 15 residues. CDR1 is SGHKS, CDR2 YYEKEE, per germline (reference sequence). CDR3 residues: CASSWSGRAYNEQSF.

The chain uses TRBV29-1 and TRBJ2-1; TCRdb's assignment of TRBD1 cannot be checked, as there is no DNA. Germline lookup yields CDR1 SQVTM and CDR2 ANQGSEA. The CDR3 contains 14 residues. The chain's CDR3 is CSVDMTGGRGEQFF.

This sequence joins TRBV30 and TRBJ1-2; TCRdb picks TRBD1, but there is no DNA to check that call. CDR3 length equals 13 residues. Germline CDR1 is GTSNPN and CDR2 is SVGIG (reference sequence). The CDR3: CAWSLTGLSGYTF.

The V and J genes are TRBV7-2 and TRBJ1-2; TCRdb calls TRBD1, which cannot be checked without DNA. Germline V gene lookup returns CDR1 SGHTA and CDR2 FQGNSA. This CDR3 region has 13 residues. CDR3: CASSLEQVYGYTF.

The chain combines TRBV29-1 with TRBJ1-2; TCRdb's D call, TRBD1, is unchecked because there is no DNA. The CDR3 consists of 12 residues. Germline CDR1 and CDR2: SQVTM and ANQGSEA. The CDR3 sequence is CSVGTGGDGYTF.

V usage is TRBV6-1 and J usage is TRBJ2-4; lacking DNA, the TRBD1 call made by TCRdb goes unchecked. Germline values: CDR1 MNHNS, CDR2 SASEGT. CDR3 size: 15 residues. The CDR3 is CASNTGGTGSNIQYF.

The chain links TRBV7-9 to TRBJ1-1; absent DNA, TCRdb's TRBD1 call cannot be checked. CDR1 SEHNR and CDR2 FQNEAQ come from the germline V gene (reference sequence). CDR3 length: 15 residues. CDR3 loop: CASSSLQGVNTEAFF. Based on the CDR3 plus reference TRBV7-9 and TRBJ1-1, the full variable domain is DTGVSQNPRHKITKRGQNVTFRCDPISEHNRLYWYRQTLGQGPEFLTYFQNEAQLEKSRLLSDRFSAERPKGSFSTLEIQRTEQGDSAMYLCASSSLQGVNTEAFFGQGTRLTVV.

The chain links TRBV9 to TRBJ1-1. There are 14 residues in the CDR3. Germline CDR1 is SGDLS and CDR2 is YYNGEE. CDR3 in amino acids: CASSVQDLNTEAFF.

V is TRBV6-2 or TRBV6-3 and J is TRBJ2-1; TCRdb selects TRBD2, and the lack of DNA leaves this call unchecked. The length of the CDR3 is 18 residues. Germline CDR1 reads MNHEY; CDR2 reads SVGEGT. CDR3 region: CASSGTSGRYSSYNEQFF.